This T cell receptor beta chain was obtained from a study of blood T cell repertoires in COVID-19. Overall study: T cells, B-cell-depleted T cells, or PBMCs supplied cDNA or gDNA.

The J segment lost 1 base and the V segment lost 6 bases, leaving 12 bases of the junction unmatched. This CDR3 is built from 16 residues. Germline CDR1 reads SGHTA; CDR2 reads FQGNSA. Using immunoSEQ multiplex PCR, the repertoire was profiled, and TCRdb retains in-frame clones only, with some absent. The sample contains 110,000 to 150,000 clones, approximately 90% of which appear only once. The chain links TRBV7-2 to TRBJ2-7, with 7 nucleotides matching TRBD1. The sequence came from a woman older than 75 with acute or convalescent COVID-19. What was sequenced was peripheral blood. The CDR3 is CASRKTRGRESYEQYF. DNA for the CDR3: TGTGCCAGCAGAAAAACCAGGGGGAGAGAATCCTACGAGCAGTACTTC.